This is a list of T cell receptor beta chains from one sample in a study of blood T cell repertoires in COVID-19. Sequencing used immunoSEQ multiplex PCR; TCRdb keeps in-frame clones, though not all of them. This table has some 210,000 clones, around 82% appearing once. Sequencing was performed on peripheral blood. These receptors all come from a woman between 40 and 50 years old with acute or convalescent COVID-19. Each CDR3 is given with its conserved first and last residue. The D gene is left open where the match is weak. Not all rows give a size; the values are once, few, many and, for expanded clones, a class.

j_gene | d_gene | abundance | v_gene | CDR3nt | CDR3aa
TRBJ2-3 | TRBD1 | . | TRBV9 | TGTGCCAGCAGCGGAGCGGACAGGGCATCAGATACGCAGTATTTT | CASSGADRASDTQYF
TRBJ2-1 | . | few | TRBV27 | TGTGCCAGCAGTCTCCTCCCGGTGACATACAATGAGCAGTTCTTC | CASSLLPVTYNEQFF
TRBJ2-5 | TRBD1 | once | TRBV18 | TGTGCCAGCTCACCACGGGACAGACAAGAGACCCAGTACTTC | CASSPRDRQETQYF
TRBJ1-5 | . | . | TRBV4-3 | TGCGCCAGCAGCCAAGAACGTGAGTACGATCAGCCCCAGCATTTT | CASSQEREYDQPQHF
TRBJ1-2 | . | few | TRBV3-1/TRBV3-2 | TGTGCCAGCAGCCAAGGACCTCAGAGGCAGCTCTATGGCTACACCTTC | CASSQGPQRQLYGYTF
TRBJ2-4 | TRBD1 | . | TRBV5-3 | TGTGCCAGAAGAACCTCCGGGACAGGTGCAAAAAACATTCAGTACTTC | CARRTSGTGAKNIQYF
TRBJ1-1 | TRBD1 | . | TRBV30 | TGTGCCTGGAGTGTACCAGGGGGCATCGGTGAAGCTTTCTTT | CAWSVPGGIGEAFF
TRBJ2-1 | TRBD1 | . | TRBV14 | TGTGCCAGCAGCCCAGCAACGAACAGGGGGCGGCCCAATGAGCAGTTCTTC | CASSPATNRGRPNEQFF
TRBJ2-1 | . | . | TRBV24-1 | TGTGCCACCAGTGACCCCCGGACAGTAAACAATGAGCAGTTCTTC | CATSDPRTVNNEQFF
TRBJ1-2 | TRBD1 | . | TRBV6-2/TRBV6-3 | TGTGCCAGCAGTTACTCGGTGACAGGGAATAATGGCTACACCTTC | CASSYSVTGNNGYTF
TRBJ1-4 | TRBD1 | few | TRBV12-3/TRBV12-4 | TGTGCCAGCAGTAACACAGGGGCTGAAAAACTGTTTTTT | CASSNTGAEKLFF
TRBJ2-7 | TRBD1 | once | TRBV14 | TGTGCCAGCAGCCAATCAGGGGGCGGTTTTTACGAGCAGTACTTC | CASSQSGGGFYEQYF
TRBJ1-4 | TRBD1 | few | TRBV5-4 | TGTGCCAGCAGTACCGGGACAGGGCAAGAAAAACTGTTTTTT | CASSTGTGQEKLFF
TRBJ2-7 | TRBD2 | . | TRBV15 | TGTGCCACCAGCTTGCGACTAGCGGGAGCGTACGAGCAGTACTTC | CATSLRLAGAYEQYF
TRBJ2-3 | . | once | TRBV7-6 | TGTGCCAGCAGCCCCGGACAGGGAGGGGAGACAGATACGCAGTATTTT | CASSPGQGGETDTQYF
TRBJ2-2 | TRBD2 | . | TRBV6-1 | TGTGCCAGCAGTGATTTGGCGGGGGGCCCTGGGTGGGAGCTGTTTTTT | CASSDLAGGPGWELFF
TRBJ1-5 | TRBD1 | . | TRBV28 | TGTGCCAGCAGTAGGACAGGGGGAAGCAATCAGCCCCAGCATTTT | CASSRTGGSNQPQHF
TRBJ2-1 | TRBD2 | . | TRBV2 | TGTGCCAGCAGTGAATTGGGACTAGCGACCAATGAGCAGTTCTTC | CASSELGLATNEQFF
TRBJ1-2 | . | . | TRBV10-3 | TGTGCCATCAGTGAGTCGACGGAGTACTACACCTTC | CAISESTEYYTF
TRBJ2-2 | . | few | TRBV6-5 | TGTGCCAGCAGCTTCTCGGGGGCCGGGGAGCTGTTTTTT | CASSFSGAGELFF
TRBJ1-5 | . | . | TRBV19 | TGTGCCAGTAGTATAGGTAGGGGTCTGCCCCAGCATTTT | CASSIGRGLPQHF
TRBJ2-3 | . | . | TRBV27 | TGTGCCAGCAGTCCCTATGGGAGAACAGATACGCAGTATTTT | CASSPYGRTDTQYF
TRBJ1-2 | . | once | TRBV27 | TGTGCCAGCAGTAAGACAGTCACCTATGGCTACACCTTC | CASSKTVTYGYTF
TRBJ2-1 | . | . | TRBV6-2/TRBV6-3 | TGTGCCAGCAGTTACCCGCCCCGCAGGAGGGAGCAGTTCTTC | CASSYPPRRREQFF
TRBJ2-7 | . | . | TRBV21-1 | TGTGCCAGCAGCAAAGAGTTAGTGTCGGGTTACGAGCAGTACTTC | CASSKELVSGYEQYF
TRBJ1-2 | . | . | TRBV3-1/TRBV3-2 | TGTGCCAGCAGTCCTTCAGGGGACTATGGCTACACCTTC | CASSPSGDYGYTF